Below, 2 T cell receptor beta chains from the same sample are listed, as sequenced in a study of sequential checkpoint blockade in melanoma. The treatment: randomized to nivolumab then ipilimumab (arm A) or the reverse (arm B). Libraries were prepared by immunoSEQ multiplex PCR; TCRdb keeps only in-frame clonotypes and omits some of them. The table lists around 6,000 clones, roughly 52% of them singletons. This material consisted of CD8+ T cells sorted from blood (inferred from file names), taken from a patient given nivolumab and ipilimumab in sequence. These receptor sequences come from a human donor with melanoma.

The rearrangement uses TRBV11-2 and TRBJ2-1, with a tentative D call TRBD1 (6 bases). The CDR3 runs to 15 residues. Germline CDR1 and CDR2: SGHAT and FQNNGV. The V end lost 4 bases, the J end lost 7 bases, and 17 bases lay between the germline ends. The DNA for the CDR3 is TGTGCCAGCAGCTCTGAACAGGGAATGGATAATGAGCAGTTCTTC. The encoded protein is CASSSEQGMDNEQFF.

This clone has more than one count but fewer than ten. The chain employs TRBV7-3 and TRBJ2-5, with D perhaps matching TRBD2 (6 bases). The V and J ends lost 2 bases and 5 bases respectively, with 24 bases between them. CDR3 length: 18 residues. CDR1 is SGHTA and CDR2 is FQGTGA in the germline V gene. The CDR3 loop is CASSLGPWGGGRTETQYF. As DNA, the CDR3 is TGTGCCAGCAGCTTAGGCCCCTGGGGAGGTGGGCGTACGGAGACCCAGTACTTC.